Only a few counts were recorded for the clone carrying this TCR beta chain. Its antigen is undetermined. The second PCR ran about 6 to 12 cycles with a sample-barcoded 5' primer and J-beta primers. TCRdb itself ran the 5' RACE reads through MiXCR, one entry per CDR3 protein. Here the sample spans 1.5 million to 1.9 million distinct CDR3 sequences, roughly 43% being singletons. The data derive from a study of blood T cells in healthy people across ages. Germline loops: CDR1 SEHNR, CDR2 FQNEAQ (reference sequence). This CDR3 has 17 residues. V lost 5 bases to trimming and J lost 0 bases, with 17 bases between them. Whole-study results and caveats: The recorded TCR beta diversity per million T cells decreased in a roughly linear manner with age.

V and J are TRBV7-9 and TRBJ1-3; D ambiguous. This sequence was found in a young woman in good health. The sequencing sample was made of blood. In nucleotides, the CDR3 is TGTGCCAGCAGCATCGGGGTCGGGGTCTCCTCTGGAAACACCATATATTTT. This gives the protein CASSIGVGVSSGNTIYF. Full variable domain (outside the CDR3, taken from reference TRBV7-9 and TRBJ1-3): DTGVSQNPRHKITKRGQNVTFRCDPISEHNRLYWYRQTLGQGPEFLTYFQNEAQLEKSRLLSDRFSAERPKGSFSTLEIQRTEQGDSAMYLCASSIGVGVSSGNTIYFGEGSWLTVV.